The rows below give T cell receptor beta chains drawn from one sample of a study of OX40 agonist ivuxolimab in advanced cancers. Generated by immunoSEQ multiplex PCR, the TCRdb table keeps only in-frame clones and is missing some. The table lists about 91,000 clones, 86% of them singletons. The sequencing here drew on CD4+ or CD8+ T cells sorted from blood, taken in a trial of the OX40 agonist ivuxolimab. The receptor set was obtained from an adult with an advanced solid tumor such as melanoma, head and neck, liver or kidney cancer. Both conserved end residues are part of each CDR3. Fields, in order: D gene, J gene, clone size, V gene, CDR3 protein, CDR3 DNA. The D gene is left open where the match is weak. A row's size may be missing; if present it is once, few, many or a size class.

d_call: NA; j_call: TRBJ2-3; clone_size: NA; v_call: TRBV4-2; cdr3_aa: CASSQDRTEGSDTQYF; cdr3_nt: TGTGCCAGCAGCCAAGATCGGACAGAGGGCTCAGATACGCAGTATTTT
d_call: TRBD2; j_call: TRBJ2-5; clone_size: NA; v_call: TRBV5-1; cdr3_aa: CASSSTSGSNQETQYF; cdr3_nt: TGCGCCAGCAGCTCCACTAGCGGGAGTAACCAAGAGACCCAGTACTTC
d_call: NA; j_call: TRBJ2-3; clone_size: NA; v_call: TRBV27; cdr3_aa: CASSLSMTDTQYF; cdr3_nt: TGTGCCAGCAGTTTGAGTATGACAGATACGCAGTATTTT
d_call: NA; j_call: TRBJ1-4; clone_size: NA; v_call: TRBV5-6; cdr3_aa: CASSFLQGTALEKLFF; cdr3_nt: TGTGCCAGCAGCTTTCTACAGGGTACCGCCCTTGAAAAACTGTTTTTT
d_call: TRBD2; j_call: TRBJ2-2; clone_size: few; v_call: TRBV7-6; cdr3_aa: CASSQHTSASGTGELFF; cdr3_nt: TGTGCCAGCAGCCAACACACTAGCGCCAGCGGCACCGGGGAGCTGTTTTTT
d_call: NA; j_call: TRBJ2-5; clone_size: NA; v_call: TRBV5-4; cdr3_aa: CASSLGMGRQQQETQYF; cdr3_nt: TGTGCCAGCAGCCTCGGGATGGGGAGGCAGCAACAAGAGACCCAGTACTTC
d_call: NA; j_call: TRBJ2-3; clone_size: NA; v_call: TRBV27; cdr3_aa: CASSFGARGTDTQYF; cdr3_nt: TGTGCCAGCAGTTTCGGGGCTCGGGGTACAGATACGCAGTATTTT
d_call: NA; j_call: TRBJ1-1; clone_size: once; v_call: TRBV7-6; cdr3_aa: CASSLELTKWAFF; cdr3_nt: TGTGCCAGCAGCTTAGAGTTAACCAAGTGGGCTTTCTTT
d_call: NA; j_call: TRBJ2-7; clone_size: NA; v_call: TRBV18; cdr3_aa: CASSGSYEQYF; cdr3_nt: TGTGCCAGCTCGGGTTCCTACGAGCAGTACTTC
d_call: TRBD2; j_call: TRBJ2-1; clone_size: once; v_call: TRBV30; cdr3_aa: CAWSGRTAGGSTYNEQFF; cdr3_nt: TGTGCCTGGAGTGGAAGGACAGCGGGGGGAAGTACTTACAATGAGCAGTTCTTC
d_call: TRBD1; j_call: TRBJ1-1; clone_size: NA; v_call: TRBV5-1; cdr3_aa: CASSWGAGTGERGTEAFF; cdr3_nt: TGCGCCAGCAGCTGGGGGGCCGGGACAGGGGAAAGGGGCACTGAAGCTTTCTTT
d_call: NA; j_call: TRBJ2-7; clone_size: NA; v_call: TRBV29-1; cdr3_aa: CSVEPGRGEGAYEQYF; cdr3_nt: TGCAGCGTTGAACCCGGTCGGGGGGAGGGGGCCTACGAGCAGTACTTC
d_call: TRBD1; j_call: TRBJ1-3; clone_size: NA; v_call: TRBV4-2; cdr3_aa: CASSPGQPQSGNTIYF; cdr3_nt: TGTGCCAGCAGCCCGGGACAGCCACAATCTGGAAACACCATATATTTT
d_call: NA; j_call: TRBJ2-4; clone_size: few; v_call: TRBV7-9; cdr3_aa: CGGGDSLGIQYF; cdr3_nt: TGTGGAGGAGGGGACAGCTTGGGCATTCAGTACTTC
d_call: TRBD1; j_call: TRBJ1-5; clone_size: once; v_call: TRBV19; cdr3_aa: CASNDREGQPQHF; cdr3_nt: TGTGCCAGTAATGACAGGGAGGGACAGCCCCAGCATTTT
d_call: TRBD1; j_call: TRBJ2-7; clone_size: NA; v_call: TRBV27; cdr3_aa: CASSLWDRDGEQYF; cdr3_nt: TGTGCCAGCAGTTTATGGGACAGGGACGGCGAGCAGTACTTC
d_call: NA; j_call: TRBJ2-7; clone_size: NA; v_call: TRBV2; cdr3_aa: CASSPVRAPDEQYF; cdr3_nt: TGTGCCAGCAGCCCGGTCCGAGCCCCCGACGAGCAGTACTTC
d_call: NA; j_call: TRBJ1-3; clone_size: NA; v_call: TRBV9; cdr3_aa: CASSPGVYPGNTIYF; cdr3_nt: TGTGCCAGCAGCCCGGGGGTTTACCCTGGAAACACCATATATTTT
d_call: NA; j_call: TRBJ1-1; clone_size: NA; v_call: TRBV28; cdr3_aa: CASREQGSVTEAFF; cdr3_nt: TGTGCCAGCAGAGAACAAGGCTCGGTCACTGAAGCTTTCTTT
d_call: TRBD1; j_call: TRBJ1-1; clone_size: NA; v_call: TRBV19; cdr3_aa: CASSMYGRDRGLNTEAFF; cdr3_nt: TGTGCCAGTAGTATGTATGGCAGGGACAGAGGGTTGAACACTGAAGCTTTCTTT
d_call: NA; j_call: TRBJ1-2; clone_size: once; v_call: TRBV29-1; cdr3_aa: CSVDRRGADGYTF; cdr3_nt: TGCAGCGTTGACCGGCGGGGGGCCGATGGCTACACCTTC
d_call: TRBD1; j_call: TRBJ2-5; clone_size: NA; v_call: TRBV30; cdr3_aa: CAWDRQGETQYF; cdr3_nt: TGTGCCTGGGACCGACAGGGAGAGACCCAGTACTTC
d_call: TRBD1; j_call: TRBJ1-4; clone_size: once; v_call: TRBV7-9; cdr3_aa: CASSSTGTGSEKLFF; cdr3_nt: TGTGCCAGCAGTTCCACCGGGACAGGGAGTGAAAAACTGTTTTTT
d_call: NA; j_call: TRBJ1-5; clone_size: NA; v_call: TRBV30; cdr3_aa: CAWKGDHYSNQPQHF; cdr3_nt: TGTGCCTGGAAAGGGGACCATTATAGCAATCAGCCCCAGCATTTT
d_call: TRBD2; j_call: TRBJ2-1; clone_size: NA; v_call: TRBV30; cdr3_aa: CAWSLAGTYNEQFF; cdr3_nt: TGTGCCTGGAGTTTAGCGGGAACGTACAATGAGCAGTTCTTC
d_call: TRBD1; j_call: TRBJ1-2; clone_size: NA; v_call: TRBV27; cdr3_aa: CASSPTGDYGYTF; cdr3_nt: TGTGCCAGCAGTCCTACAGGGGACTATGGCTACACCTTC
d_call: NA; j_call: TRBJ2-1; clone_size: NA; v_call: TRBV19; cdr3_aa: CASSMGQGFFPYNEQFF; cdr3_nt: TGTGCCAGTAGTATGGGGCAGGGTTTCTTCCCCTACAATGAGCAGTTCTTC
d_call: NA; j_call: TRBJ2-7; clone_size: NA; v_call: TRBV5-4; cdr3_aa: CASSLESSPRGEQYF; cdr3_nt: TGTGCCAGCAGCTTGGAAAGCTCCCCTCGTGGCGAGCAGTACTTC
d_call: NA; j_call: TRBJ1-5; clone_size: NA; v_call: TRBV29-1; cdr3_aa: CTFLEICYSNQPQHF; cdr3_nt: TGCACCTTCCTGGAAATATGCTATAGCAATCAGCCCCAGCATTTT
d_call: NA; j_call: TRBJ2-2; clone_size: NA; v_call: TRBV28; cdr3_aa: CASGTGNTGELFF; cdr3_nt: TGTGCCTCCGGGACGGGGAACACCGGGGAGCTGTTTTTT
d_call: TRBD1; j_call: TRBJ1-6; clone_size: NA; v_call: TRBV6-6; cdr3_aa: CASSYFQGAGSPLHF; cdr3_nt: TGTGCCAGCAGTTACTTCCAGGGGGCAGGATCACCCCTCCACTTT
d_call: NA; j_call: TRBJ1-3; clone_size: NA; v_call: TRBV4-1; cdr3_aa: CASSQEGQNSGNTIYF; cdr3_nt: TGCGCCAGCAGCCAAGAAGGACAGAACTCTGGAAACACCATATATTTT
d_call: NA; j_call: TRBJ2-5; clone_size: NA; v_call: TRBV5-4; cdr3_aa: CASSLFGQETQYF; cdr3_nt: TGTGCCAGCAGCTTGTTCGGCCAAGAGACCCAGTACTTC
d_call: TRBD1; j_call: TRBJ1-2; clone_size: NA; v_call: TRBV28; cdr3_aa: CASTSGGDYGYTF; cdr3_nt: TGTGCCAGCACCTCAGGGGGGGACTATGGCTACACCTTC
d_call: NA; j_call: TRBJ2-3; clone_size: NA; v_call: TRBV30; cdr3_aa: CAWATGTDTQYF; cdr3_nt: TGTGCCTGGGCGACAGGCACAGATACGCAGTATTTT
d_call: NA; j_call: TRBJ1-2; clone_size: NA; v_call: TRBV2; cdr3_aa: CASGRGSYGYTF; cdr3_nt: TGTGCCAGTGGGCGGGGGTCCTATGGCTACACCTTC
d_call: TRBD2; j_call: TRBJ2-1; clone_size: NA; v_call: TRBV5-1; cdr3_aa: CASSLTSGYNEQFF; cdr3_nt: TGCGCCAGCAGCTTGACTAGCGGTTACAATGAGCAGTTCTTC
d_call: TRBD1; j_call: TRBJ2-5; clone_size: NA; v_call: TRBV6-6; cdr3_aa: CASSTQDRAQETQYF; cdr3_nt: TGTGCCAGCAGTACCCAGGACAGGGCACAAGAGACCCAGTACTTC
d_call: NA; j_call: TRBJ2-1; clone_size: NA; v_call: TRBV15; cdr3_aa: CATSRGPGSYNEQFF; cdr3_nt: TGTGCCACCAGCAGAGGGCCGGGGTCCTACAATGAGCAGTTCTTC
d_call: NA; j_call: TRBJ2-3; clone_size: NA; v_call: TRBV7-2; cdr3_aa: CASSQRTGTDTQYF; cdr3_nt: TGTGCCAGCAGTCAAAGGACAGGCACAGATACGCAGTATTTT